What follows are 25 T cell receptor beta chains derived from one specimen sequenced in a study of cytomegalovirus exposure and HLA in healthy donors. The table came from immunoSEQ multiplex PCR; TCRdb's copy has only in-frame clones and leaves some out. The table records over 250,000 clones, 80% to 90% of them present only once. The sample was PBMCs. All receptors derive from a young woman in good health and CMV-seronegative.

The V call is TRBV6-5, the J call TRBJ2-7; D is perhaps TRBD2 (5 bases). Trimming took off 0 bases at V and 3 bases at J, with 9 bases between the two ends. Germline V gives CDR1 MNHEY, CDR2 SVGAGI. The CDR3 covers 14 residues. CDR3: CASSYSGAYYEQYF. The CDR3 bases are TGTGCCAGCAGTTACTCGGGAGCCTACTACGAGCAGTACTTC.

The genes are TRBV30 and TRBJ2-7; TRBD2 is a possible D gene (6 bases). The CDR3 is 14 amino acids. V lost 4 bases and J lost 5, with 18 bases in between. Germline CDR1 GTSNPN, CDR2 SVGIG (reference sequence). CDR3 nucleotide sequence: TGTGCCTGGACCTCCGCTGGGGGGACCAACGAGCAGTACTTC. Translated: CAWTSAGGTNEQYF.

The chain couples TRBV28 to TRBJ1-1, with D perhaps matching TRBD1 (5 bases). V was cut by 5 bases and J by 7 bases, with 20 bases left in between. The CDR3 has 15 residues. The V gene's germline CDR1 is MDHEN and CDR2 SYDVKM. DNA for the CDR3: TGTGCCAGCAGTACTACTCCCTACAGGTTACTTGAAGCTTTCTTT. Translation: CASSTTPYRLLEAFF.

This clone showed up just a few times. The J gene is TRBJ2-7, the V gene TRBV27, with 7 bases lining up with TRBD2. CDR1 and CDR2 from the germline V gene are MNHEY and SMNVEV (reference sequence). The CDR3 consists of 13 residues. With 6 bases clipped from V and 0 bases from J, the junction kept 2 bases outside the gene matches. The CDR3 loop reads CASRGGDSYEQYF. The DNA of the CDR3 is TGTGCCAGCAGGGGAGGGGACTCCTACGAGCAGTACTTC.

The chain has TRBV19 and TRBJ2-3; the D gene is possibly TRBD2 (6 bases). Germline V gives CDR1 LNHDA, CDR2 SQIVND (reference sequence). The V and J ends lost 8 bases and 2 bases respectively, with 11 bases between them. The CDR3 is made up of 13 amino acids. CDR3 sequence: CASGSGDTDTQYF. CDR3 DNA: TGTGCCAGTGGCTCGGGGGACACAGATACGCAGTATTTT. The variable domain in full, with the rest retrieved from reference TRBV19 and TRBJ2-3, is DGGITQSPKYLFRKEGQNVTLSCEQNLNHDAMYWYRQDPGQGLRLIYYSQIVNDFQKGDIAEGYSVSREKKESFPLTVTSAQKNPTAFYLCASGSGDTDTQYFGPGTRLTVL.

The CDR3 nucleotides read TGTGCCAGCAGTTGGAGGACAGAATATAGCAATCAGCCCCAGCATTTT. Amino acids: CASSWRTEYSNQPQHF. V usage is TRBV6-5 and J usage is TRBJ1-5, with a tentative D call TRBD1 (6 bases). CDR3 length: 16 amino acids. Germline V gives CDR1 MNHEY, CDR2 SVGAGI. V was cut by 4 bases and J by 0 bases, with 13 bases left in between.

The chain uses TRBV2 and TRBJ1-2; 11 bases match TRBD1. This CDR3 has 13 residues. Germline V CDR1 and CDR2: SNHLY, FYNNEI. The junction had 4 bases not matched to a gene; V was cut back by 9 bases and J by 4 bases. The CDR3 coding sequence is TGTGCCAGTGGGACAGGGGGAACCTATGGCTACACCTTC. It yields the protein CASGTGGTYGYTF.

A note on this clone: This CDR3 fails to terminate in the conserved phenylalanine or tryptophan, so it likely reflects a read error. The chain uses TRBV5-6 and TRBJ2-2, with TRBD2 matching 12 bases. Trimming took 4 bases from V and 0 from J; bases not matched to a gene: 4. Germline V gene sequence: CDR1 SGHDT, CDR2 YYEEEE. There are 17 residues in the CDR3. As DNA, the CDR3 is TGTGCCAGCAGCGGACTAGCGGGGTTCGCGAACACCGGGGAGCTGTTTTCT. Encoded protein: CASSGLAGFANTGELFS.

V usage is TRBV18 and J usage is TRBJ1-1; 11 bases match TRBD1. After removal of 1 base from V and 6 bases from J, the junction contained 16 bases not matched to a gene. From germline, CDR1 is KGHSH and CDR2 LQKENI. The CDR3 runs to 19 residues. The CDR3 sequence is CASSPLSTGQGAGRAEAFF. The CDR3 DNA is TGTGCCAGCTCACCACTCTCCACCGGACAGGGGGCAGGAAGGGCTGAAGCTTTCTTT. Supplemented by reference TRBV18 and TRBJ1-1, the full variable domain reads NAGVMQNPRHLVRRRGQEARLRCSPMKGHSHVYWYRQLPEEGLKFMVYLQKENIIDESGMPKERFSAEFPKEGPSILRIQQVVRGDSAAYFCASSPLSTGQGAGRAEAFFGQGTRLTVV.

This sequence joins TRBV2 and TRBJ1-2, with 8 bases fitting TRBD1. V shed 5 bases and J 0 bases; nucleotides not matched to a gene: 2. The CDR3 covers 14 residues. CDR1 is SNHLY, CDR2 FYNNEI, per germline. The CDR3 bases are TGTGCCAGCAGTCTGGACAGGGCTAACTATGGCTACACCTTC. It translates to CASSLDRANYGYTF.

The genes are TRBV13 and TRBJ1-3; 7 bases map to TRBD1. CDR1 and CDR2 (germline): PRHDT, FYEKMQ (reference sequence). CDR3 length: 17 residues. J lost 0 bases, V lost 2 bases, and 7 bases had no gene match. This CDR3 reads CASSLRTGLDSGNTIYF. DNA of the CDR3: TGTGCCAGCAGCTTACGGACAGGCCTGGACTCTGGAAACACCATATATTTT.

The V and J genes are TRBV6-4 and TRBJ1-6, with D tentatively TRBD1 (5 bases). With 5 bases removed from V and 2 bases from J, the gap between germline ends came to 13 bases. The V gene's germline CDR1 is MRHNA and CDR2 SNTAGT. This CDR3 comprises 16 residues. In DNA form, the CDR3 reads TGTGCCAGCAGTCGTTCCGGGGGAACCTATAATTCACCCCTCCACTTT. It codes for CASSRSGGTYNSPLHF.

V gene TRBV6-5 combines with J gene TRBJ1-2; no definite D call. V lost 2 bases to trimming and J lost 3 bases, with 16 bases between them. Germline CDR1 MNHEY, CDR2 SVGAGI. There are 16 residues in the CDR3. Here the CDR3 DNA reads TGTGCCAGCAGTTACCGGGCGGGAGGCGCGGACTATGGCTACACCTTC. Its protein product is CASSYRAGGADYGYTF.

This chain uses TRBV5-1 with TRBJ2-3; 8 nucleotides align to TRBD1. The CDR3 runs 13 residues. J gave up 4 bases and V 7 bases, and 5 bases lay outside the gene matches. From germline, CDR1 is SGHRS and CDR2 YFSETQ. CDR3 bases: TGCGCCAGCGGGACAGGCAGCCCAGATACGCAGTATTTT. Amino acids: CASGTGSPDTQYF.

V and J are TRBV27 and TRBJ2-3; a possible D gene is TRBD2 (5 bases). This CDR3 is 16 amino acids long. Germline CDR1 MNHEY, CDR2 SMNVEV (reference sequence). The V and J ends lost 4 bases and 5 bases respectively, with 19 bases between them. The CDR3 loop is CASSSPGSTRGDTQYF. The DNA of the CDR3 is TGTGCCAGCAGTTCTCCTGGGAGTACTCGTGGAGATACGCAGTATTTT.

V gene TRBV6-1 combines with J gene TRBJ1-4; perhaps TRBD1 as D (6 bases). This CDR3 comprises 13 residues. V was trimmed by 8 bases and J by 8 bases, leaving 15 bases between them. Germline V gene data show CDR1 as MNHNS and CDR2 as SASEGT. Here the CDR3 DNA reads TGTGCCAGCCTCGCAGGGGTATTGGAAAAACTGTTTTTT. Translated: CASLAGVLEKLFF.

The chain employs TRBV19 and TRBJ2-7; weak D call: TRBD2 (5 bases). The V gene lost 5 bases and the J gene lost 6 bases, with 20 bases spanning the gap. The CDR3 sequence is 15 residues long. Germline CDR1 LNHDA, CDR2 SQIVND (reference sequence). The CDR3 region is CASSPRRGLPGEQYF. The CDR3 coding sequence is TGTGCCAGTAGTCCCCGCCGAGGACTGCCTGGCGAGCAGTACTTC.

The J gene is TRBJ1-2, the V gene TRBV18; no reliable D call. The CDR3 is 13 residues long. From germline, CDR1 is KGHSH and CDR2 LQKENI. V was trimmed by 6 bases and J by 2 bases, leaving 10 bases between them. The CDR3 sequence: CASSQDLNYGYTF. CDR3 coding DNA: TGTGCCAGCTCCCAGGACTTAAACTATGGCTACACCTTC.

This clone came up a few times. V is TRBV7-2 and J is TRBJ1-6; D not resolved. The CDR3 is 13 residues long. The germline V gene encodes CDR1 SGHTA and CDR2 FQGNSA. V was cut by 1 base and J by 7 bases, with 5 bases left in between. CDR3 coding DNA: TGTGCCAGCAGCTTAGACGGGAATTCACCCCTCCACTTT. Translation gives CASSLDGNSPLHF.

The chain joins TRBV18 to TRBJ2-7; 10 bases are shared with TRBD2. Per germline, CDR1 KGHSH and CDR2 LQKENI. This CDR3 is built from 16 residues. J gave up 2 bases and V 6 bases, and 10 bases lay outside the gene matches. CDR3 nucleotide sequence: TGTGCCAGCTCCCCCCGCGCTAGCGGGAGCCCCTACGAGCAGTACTTC. Its protein is CASSPRASGSPYEQYF.

This clone turned up a few times. This chain joins TRBV25-1 and TRBJ1-1; no clear D. This CDR3 has 14 residues. Germline V gene data show CDR1 as MGHDK and CDR2 as SYGVNS. Deletions cut 6 bases from V and 2 bases from J, with 13 bases between. For the CDR3, the DNA is TGTGCCAGCAGGCCCATTCCGGGTAACACTGAAGCTTTCTTT. It encodes CASRPIPGNTEAFF.

V is TRBV11-2 and J is TRBJ1-1, with a tentative D call TRBD1 (6 bases). V was shortened by 5 bases and J by 0 bases, with 16 bases between the two germline ends. The CDR3 is 16 residues long. In germline, CDR1 is SGHAT, CDR2 FQNNGV. The DNA for the CDR3 is TGTGCCAGCAGCCAAGGGGGATGGCGATTGAACACTGAAGCTTTCTTT. Its translation is CASSQGGWRLNTEAFF.

V and J are TRBV14 and TRBJ2-2, with D hard to call. The germline V and J ends were trimmed by 3 bases and 4 bases, with 18 bases remaining between them. Germline V gene sequence: CDR1 SGHDN, CDR2 FVKESK. The CDR3 consists of 17 residues. The CDR3 is CASSHFKWPGGTGELFF. The CDR3 region has the DNA TGTGCCAGCAGCCATTTTAAGTGGCCAGGTGGCACCGGGGAGCTGTTTTTT.

This clone showed up just a few times. Sequence at one end of the junction differs from germline and may be a read error. V gene TRBV7-9 combines with J gene TRBJ2-1; 9 bases align to TRBD2. The CDR3 length is 16 residues. The germline V gene has CDR1 SEHNR and CDR2 FQNEAQ (reference sequence). CDR3 DNA sequence: TGTGCCAGCAGTTTAGGCGGGCTAGCGGGATACAATGAGCAGTTCTTC. Translation: CASSLGGLAGYNEQFF.

The V and J genes are TRBV27 and TRBJ2-5; perhaps TRBD1 as D (5 bases). V was shortened by 4 bases and J by 5 bases, with 14 bases between the two germline ends. The CDR3 length is 14 residues. Germline values: CDR1 MNHEY, CDR2 SMNVEV (reference sequence). In nucleotides, the CDR3 is TGTGCCAGCAGTTGGGGCTCCCAACTGGAGACCCAGTACTTC. It specifies CASSWGSQLETQYF.